This T cell receptor beta chain emerged from a study of T cell repertoires in cytomegalovirus infection. Study overall: Carrying CMV and the relevant HLA type showed in public TCR beta signatures. Overall study findings and caveats: HLA-C-restricted TCR beta clonotypes specific for CMV led the ex vivo response. The cumulative frequency of public TCR beta families identified carriers of CMV plus the relevant HLA.

V dropped 6 bases and J dropped 6 bases, with 17 bases sitting between them. The CDR3 spans 14 residues. This clonotype was seen repeatedly, ten times or more. As yet, its antigen is unknown. TCRdb itself ran the reads through MiXCR, one entry per CDR3 protein. The sample carries about 140,000 distinct CDR3 sequences, roughly 6% recorded once. The TCR was taken from a human donor in good health (CMV status not recorded). Some clones in this sample may be carry-over from other donors' samples. The genes are TRBV12-3 or TRBV12-4 and TRBJ1-1; TRBD1 might be the D (5 bases). Sequenced input: PBMCs. The CDR3 bases are TGTGCCAGCAGCCCCAGGGTTAGGGGCCCTGAAGCTTTCTTT. This codes for CASSPRVRGPEAFF.